The 27 T cell receptor beta chains below were found in one sample sequenced in a study of post-analysis software for immune sequencing data. Prepared libraries of TCR beta cDNA carried unique molecular identifiers. Each CDR3 protein gets one entry after TCRdb re-called the PCR reads with MiXCR. The table has about 460,000 distinct CDR3 sequences, around 40% seen once. Study findings and constraints: Patients showed TRBV5-6, TRBV5-1 and TRBV20-1 among roughly five TRBV segments more frequent than in controls.

These receptors' antigens are unknown. The sample was blood. The receptors originated from a girl between 10 and 17 years old with multiple sclerosis.

V usage is TRBV2 and J usage is TRBJ2-1, with D possibly matching TRBD2 (6 bases). V was shortened by 0 bases and J by 3 bases, with 12 bases between the two germline ends. The CDR3 is made up of 16 amino acids. The germline V gene encodes CDR1 SNHLY and CDR2 FYNNEI. CDR3 sequence (DNA): TGTGCCAGCAGTGAAGCGGAGGGCGGTGACTACAATGAGCAGTTCTTC. This encodes CASSEAEGGDYNEQFF.

This clonotype was seen a few times. CDR3 sequence: CASSLAEHEQFF. For the CDR3, the DNA is TGCGCCAGCAGCTTGGCAGAGCATGAGCAGTTCTTC. The rearrangement links TRBV5-1 to TRBJ2-1; D remains ambiguous. The CDR3 runs 12 residues. Germline CDR1 and CDR2: SGHRS and YFSETQ. The V end was cut by 0 bases, the J end by 8 bases, with 6 bases between. Supplemented by reference TRBV5-1 and TRBJ2-1, the full variable domain reads KAGVTQTPRYLIKTRGQQVTLSCSPISGHRSVSWYQQTPGQGLQFLFEYFSETQRNKGNFPGRFSGRQFSNSRSEMNVSTLELGDSALYLCASSLAEHEQFFGPGTRLTVL.

The sample holds a few counts of this clonotype. This chain joins TRBV4-1 and TRBJ2-7; maybe TRBD1 (6 bases). V was clipped by 4 bases and J by 3 bases, with 13 bases between them. Germline V gene sequence: CDR1 MGHRA, CDR2 YSYEKL. The CDR3 length is 14 residues. CDR3 sequence reads: CASSPSGVYYEQYF. The CDR3, as DNA: TGCGCCAGCAGCCCATCAGGGGTCTACTACGAGCAGTACTTC.

V usage is TRBV20-1 and J usage is TRBJ2-5, with 9 bases aligning to TRBD2. In germline, CDR1 is DFQATT, CDR2 SNEGSKA (reference sequence). The junction had 10 bases not matched to a gene; V was cut back by 0 bases and J by 5 bases. CDR3 length equals 16 residues. Written as DNA, the CDR3 is TGCAGTGCTAGAGATCGGACTAGCGAAGGCCGGGAGACCCAGTACTTC. This encodes CSARDRTSEGRETQYF.

This clonotype was recorded a few times. The chain couples TRBV7-2 to TRBJ2-1; D remains ambiguous. This CDR3 contains 14 residues. Germline lookup yields CDR1 SGHTA and CDR2 FQGNSA. Trimming took off 7 bases at V and 8 bases at J, with 18 bases between the two ends. Written as DNA, the CDR3 is TGTGCCAGCAACCCACGCCCTACCCTCTATGAGCAGTTCTTC. This gives the protein CASNPRPTLYEQFF.

This chain connects TRBV29-1 to TRBJ2-1, with 10 bases fitting TRBD2. The CDR3 covers 15 residues. Germline values: CDR1 SQVTM, CDR2 ANQGSEA. The J segment lost 6 bases and the V segment lost 1 base, leaving 6 bases of the junction unmatched. This CDR3 is CSVEGLAGVGNEQFF. The CDR3 bases are TGCAGCGTTGAAGGTCTAGCGGGAGTGGGCAATGAGCAGTTCTTC.

The J gene is TRBJ2-5, the V gene TRBV5-5; no clear D. The J call may be faulty, since TRBJ2-7 better matches the DNA end. The length of the CDR3 is 13 residues. Germline V gene lookup returns CDR1 SGHKS and CDR2 YYEKEE (reference sequence). CDR3 nucleotides: TGTGCCAGCAGCTTGAGATCGCTTTACGAGCAGTACTTC. It is translated as CASSLRSLYEQYF.

The chain employs TRBV7-9 and TRBJ2-1; possibly TRBD1 or TRBD2 for D (5 bases each). V gave up 1 base and J gave up 4 bases, with 17 bases separating them. This CDR3 contains 17 residues. Looked up from germline, CDR1 is SEHNR and CDR2 is FQNEAQ (reference sequence). The CDR3 sequence: CASSLEGLGGLYNEQFF. CDR3 in DNA: TGTGCCAGCAGCTTAGAGGGGCTCGGCGGGTTGTACAATGAGCAGTTCTTC.

The chain couples TRBV7-3 to TRBJ2-3; no firm D call. Per germline, CDR1 SGHTA and CDR2 FQGTGA. Trimming stripped 0 bases from V and 11 bases from J, with 12 bases between. The CDR3 spans 13 residues. Here the CDR3 DNA reads TGTGCCAGCAGCTTAACGGAACGGAATAAGCAGTATTTT. It translates to CASSLTERNKQYF.

The J gene is TRBJ2-7, the V gene TRBV7-9, with 7 bases matching TRBD1. The CDR3 extends over 16 amino acids. CDR1 SEHNR and CDR2 FQNEAQ come from the germline V gene (reference sequence). The junction had 10 bases not matched to a gene; V was cut back by 5 bases and J by 0 bases. The CDR3 DNA reads as TGTGCCAGCAGCCAAACCGGGACAGCAGCCTCCTACGAGCAGTACTTC. Residues: CASSQTGTAASYEQYF.

This rearrangement joins TRBV3-1 to TRBJ2-1; no firm D call. The length of the CDR3 is 15 residues. V was pared by 0 bases and J by 3 bases, with 9 bases between. In germline, CDR1 is LGHDT, CDR2 YNNKEL (reference sequence). The CDR3 DNA follows: TGTGCCAGCAGCCAAGATGGACCGGACTACAATGAGCAGTTCTTC. Translating it yields CASSQDGPDYNEQFF.

About this clonotype: The junction differs from germline at one of its ends, possibly a read error. The V and J genes are TRBV28 and TRBJ2-7, with 7 positions matching TRBD1. CDR3 size: 15 residues. Germline assignment: CDR1 MDHEN and CDR2 SYDVKM. The CDR3 is CASSLGTAGPYEQYF. The CDR3 DNA reads TGTGCCAGCAGTCTCGGGACAGCCGGCCCCTACGAACAGTACTTC.

This clonotype was seen a handful of times. The V call is TRBV13, the J call TRBJ2-7; tentatively, D is TRBD1 or TRBD2 (6 bases each). V was shortened by 1 base and J by 6 bases, with 13 bases between the two germline ends. The CDR3 extends over 14 amino acids. From germline, CDR1 is PRHDT and CDR2 FYEKMQ (reference sequence). Here the CDR3 reads CASSLVARGGEQYF. Here the CDR3 DNA reads TGTGCCAGCAGCTTAGTAGCCAGGGGAGGCGAGCAGTACTTC.

A note on this clonotype: Germline and junction disagree at one end, which may indicate a read error. The chain couples TRBV9 to TRBJ2-3; unclear D gene. Germline lookup yields CDR1 SGDLS and CDR2 YYNGEE. This CDR3 has 17 residues. DNA for the CDR3: TGTGCCGGCAGCGCGCATACCGGGCCTCGGGCGGAAGATACGCAGTATTTT. Amino acids: CAGSAHTGPRAEDTQYF.

Concerning this clonotype itself: One junction end does not reproduce the germline sequence, and a read error may be involved. CDR3 sequence (DNA): TGTGCCTGCAGCCAACCTCCCTCCTACGAGCAGTACTTC. This codes for CACSQPPSYEQYF. The chain recombines TRBV3-1 with TRBJ2-7; D remains ambiguous. The V gene's germline CDR1 is LGHDT and CDR2 YNNKEL (reference sequence). This CDR3 has 13 residues.

This clonotype was seen only a few times. The rearrangement joins TRBV10-3 to TRBJ2-1, with 10 positions matching TRBD2. CDR1 and CDR2 (germline): ENHRY, SYGVKD. The CDR3 sequence is 13 residues long. The junction had 3 bases not matched to a gene; V was cut back by 8 bases and J by 5 bases. The CDR3 reads CAIQREGHNEQFF. CDR3 DNA: TGTGCCATCCAGCGGGAGGGGCACAATGAGCAGTTCTTC.

The chain links TRBV29-1 to TRBJ2-7; D gene uncertain. The germline V gene encodes CDR1 SQVTM and CDR2 ANQGSEA. CDR3 length: 12 amino acids. Trimming left V 4 bases short and J 4 bases short, with 11 bases between. Here the CDR3 reads CSVVGRSYEQYF. CDR3 coding DNA: TGCAGCGTTGTTGGCAGGTCTTACGAGCAGTACTTC.

The chain carries TRBV7-3 and TRBJ2-5; perhaps D is TRBD1 or TRBD2 (6 bases each). Germline-derived CDR1 and CDR2 are SGHTA and FQGTGA. CDR3 length: 13 residues. V was trimmed by 5 bases and J by 4 bases, leaving 11 bases between them. As DNA, the CDR3 is TGTGCCAGCAGCGTGGAGGGGGGAGAGACCCAGTACTTC. Translation: CASSVEGGETQYF.

This sequence joins TRBV6-5 and TRBJ2-6; 9 nucleotides align to TRBD1. The germline CDR1 and CDR2 sequences are MNHEY and SVGAGI. The trim removed 7 bases at V and 2 bases at J, leaving 6 bases unmatched. This CDR3 comprises 16 residues. The CDR3 coding sequence is TGTGCCAGCATCACAAGACAGGGGGCTGGGGCCAACGTCCTGACTTTC. Protein sequence: CASITRQGAGANVLTF.

Remarks on this clonotype: A read error is likely, as this CDR3 ends without the conserved phenylalanine or tryptophan. The chain uses TRBV7-2 and TRBJ2-1, with D unclear. The germline V gene encodes CDR1 SGHTA and CDR2 FQGNSA. The CDR3 runs 12 residues. The V end was cut by 3 bases, the J end by 8 bases, with 8 bases between. This CDR3 reads CASSFGRDEQFL. CDR3 bases: TGTGCCAGCAGCTTTGGTAGGGATGAGCAGTTCCTC.

The rearrangement joins TRBV29-1 to TRBJ2-1; 9 bases line up with TRBD1. Trimming cost V 3 bases and J 9 bases; bases outside gene matches: 6. Germline values: CDR1 SQVTM, CDR2 ANQGSEA. The CDR3 contains 13 residues. The CDR3 protein is CSVDRGQGSEQFF. The DNA for the CDR3 is TGCAGCGTTGATCGGGGACAGGGAAGTGAGCAGTTCTTC.

The chain has TRBV7-9 and TRBJ2-5, with D possibly TRBD2 on 6 matching bases. The CDR3 runs 20 residues. Germline V gives CDR1 SEHNR, CDR2 FQNEAQ (reference sequence). Trimming shortened V by 4 bases and J by 2 bases, and 29 bases separated the two germline ends. The DNA for the CDR3 is TGTGCCAGCAGCTCCGCCTGGGGGATTAGGGCTAGCGAAGTACAAGAGACCCAGTACTTC. Translated: CASSSAWGIRASEVQETQYF. The full variable domain, its missing parts supplied by reference TRBV7-9 and TRBJ2-5, is DTGVSQNPRHKITKRGQNVTFRCDPISEHNRLYWYRQTLGQGPEFLTYFQNEAQLEKSRLLSDRFSAERPKGSFSTLEIQRTEQGDSAMYLCASSSAWGIRASEVQETQYFGPGTRLLVL.

Of note for this clonotype: This may arise from a read error, as a much more abundant clone is one base away. In this CDR3 the conserved last residue, phenylalanine or tryptophan, is missing, so a read error is likely. The V and J genes are TRBV12-3 or TRBV12-4 and TRBJ2-1; 8 bases are a match to TRBD1. The CDR3 totals 15 residues. V lost 6 bases to trimming and J lost 0 bases; unmatched junction nucleotides: 4. Here the CDR3 DNA reads TGTGCCAGCAGCCCTACAGGGGGCTCCTACAATGAGCAGTTCTGC. Translated: CASSPTGGSYNEQFC.

The V and J genes are TRBV9 and TRBJ2-1; 7 positions match TRBD2. V gave up 3 bases and J gave up 4 bases; unmatched junction bases: 10. Per germline, CDR1 SGDLS and CDR2 YYNGEE. This CDR3 has 16 amino acids. For the CDR3, the DNA is TGTGCCAGCAGCGGGGGTGGGAGCGGGGTTTACAATGAGCAGTTCTTC. Encoded protein: CASSGGGSGVYNEQFF.

This sequence joins TRBV29-1 and TRBJ2-7, with 10 nucleotides matching TRBD1. The better agreement between TRBJ2-5 and the DNA end casts doubt on the J call. The CDR3 covers 15 residues. The germline CDR1 and CDR2 sequences are SQVTM and ANQGSEA. This CDR3 reads CSVEGRDRGVKTQYF. Here the CDR3 DNA reads TGCAGCGTTGAGGGTAGGGACAGGGGTGTTAAGACCCAGTACTTC.

The table lists this clonotype with a few counts. This chain uses TRBV7-6 with TRBJ2-1, with TRBD1 identical over 8 bases. This CDR3 is built from 18 residues. The germline V gene has CDR1 SGHVS and CDR2 FNYEAQ. J was trimmed by 5 bases and V by 1 base; bases with no gene match: 13. CDR3 coding DNA: TGTGCCAGCAGCTTAGACGCCCCGGACAGGGTGGGACACAATGAGCAGTTCTTC. This gives the protein CASSLDAPDRVGHNEQFF.

The rearrangement uses TRBV7-2 and TRBJ2-7; no reliable D call. The V gene lost 7 bases and the J gene lost 4 bases, with 14 bases spanning the gap. Germline values: CDR1 SGHTA, CDR2 FQGNSA. This CDR3 has 13 residues. CDR3 region: CASNPGNGYEQYF. The DNA of the CDR3 is TGTGCCAGCAACCCGGGTAACGGGTACGAGCAGTACTTC.